The sequence of this TCR beta chain was determined in a study of blood T cell repertoires in COVID-19. The CDR3 extends over 15 amino acids. Germline assignment: CDR1 SGHVS and CDR2 FNYEAQ. V was clipped by 1 base and J by 8 bases, with 14 bases between them. Per the authors' pipeline: It was from reference gene primer amplification that nucleated cell counts were estimated. The assay was immunoSEQ multiplex PCR, and TCRdb's table has in-frame clones only and misses some. V, J and clone size reflect that table, while D and trimming were determined from the DNA. Among about 99,000 clones listed, over 80% were seen once. The count of this clone is one.

Source material: peripheral blood. The chain has TRBV7-6 and TRBJ1-4, with a possible D match to TRBD1 (5 bases). The source of this sequence is a man aged 70 or older with active or convalescent COVID-19. CDR3 region: CASSLVGGATEKLFF. The CDR3 DNA sequence: TGTGCCAGCAGCTTAGTAGGTGGGGCGACCGAAAAACTGTTTTTT.